This entry lists 18 T cell receptor beta chains sequenced from one sample in a study of cytomegalovirus exposure and HLA in healthy donors. Primers included in the PCR were 60 Vbeta and 13 Jbeta primers. This table comes from immunoSEQ multiplex PCR, and its TCRdb copy is limited to in-frame clones, with some not included. Of over 90,000 clones listed, roughly 85% are singletons. Sequencing input: PBMCs. The origin of the receptors is a man in his forties or fifties in good health and CMV-seronegative.

This chain links TRBV11-2 with TRBJ2-1; D gene uncertain. The ends were cut back, 3 bases at V and 6 bases at J, with 12 bases in the middle. The CDR3 has 14 amino acids. Germline values: CDR1 SGHAT, CDR2 FQNNGV. The CDR3 loop reads CASSFVIASNEQFF. The CDR3 region has the DNA TGTGCCAGCAGCTTCGTGATAGCAAGCAATGAGCAGTTCTTC.

The chain carries TRBV5-6 and TRBJ1-3; 7 bases fit TRBD1. Germline V gene lookup returns CDR1 SGHDT and CDR2 YYEEEE. The CDR3 is 14 amino acids. The V gene end was trimmed by 5 bases and the J gene end by 2 bases; junction bases not matched to a gene: 4. The CDR3, as DNA: TGTGCCAGCAGACTCACAGGGGCTGGAAACACCATATATTTT. Translating it yields CASRLTGAGNTIYF.

CDR3 coding DNA: TGCGCCAGCAGACGCGACAGGTATGAAGCTTTCTTT. Translation: CASRRDRYEAFF. The chain is built from TRBV10-2 and TRBJ1-1; the D gene is possibly TRBD1 (6 bases). Deletions cut 6 bases from V and 7 bases from J, with 12 bases between. Germline assignment: CDR1 WSHSY and CDR2 SAAADI. The CDR3 totals 12 residues.

The rearrangement uses TRBV2 and TRBJ2-2; 12 positions agree with TRBD1. CDR1 and CDR2 (germline): SNHLY, FYNNEI. This CDR3 contains 17 residues. Trimming at V came to 6 bases and at J to 6 bases, leaving 11 bases not matched to a gene. CDR3 loop: CASSPGTGGAFSGELFF. CDR3 DNA: TGTGCCAGCAGCCCCGGGACAGGGGGCGCGTTTTCCGGGGAGCTGTTTTTT.

The V and J genes are TRBV5-1 and TRBJ1-2, with 10 bases that match TRBD1. CDR3 length: 15 residues. The V segment lost 0 bases and the J segment 8 bases; nucleotides outside the gene matches: 7. The germline gives CDR1 SGHRS, CDR2 YFSETQ. The CDR3 here is CASSLVGTGEEGYTF. CDR3 DNA: TGCGCCAGCAGCTTGGTGGGGACAGGGGAGGAGGGCTACACCTTC.

The chain is built from TRBV7-3 and TRBJ2-5, with D maybe TRBD2 (5 bases). TRBJ2-7 explains the end of the DNA better; the J call may be wrong. CDR3 length: 13 amino acids. CDR1 and CDR2 from the germline V gene are SGHTA and FQGTGA. Here the CDR3 DNA reads TGTGCCAGCAGCTTCGGACTTACCTACGAGCAGTACTTC. Encoded protein: CASSFGLTYEQYF.

The CDR3 DNA reads as TGTGCCAGCAGCTTAGAGACAGGGTACTCACCCCTCCACTTT. This codes for CASSLETGYSPLHF. V and J are TRBV7-2 and TRBJ1-6; 7 nucleotides line up with TRBD1. The CDR3 totals 14 residues. V shed 1 base and J 10 bases; nucleotides not matched to a gene: 4. Germline V gene sequence: CDR1 SGHTA, CDR2 FQGNSA.

This chain connects TRBV4-1 to TRBJ2-7, with TRBD2 matching 11 bases. The CDR3 contains 17 residues. The V segment lost 4 bases and the J segment 2 bases; nucleotides outside the gene matches: 10. Germline CDR1 and CDR2: MGHRA and YSYEKL. The CDR3 protein is CASSLLFGTSGTYEQYF. DNA for the CDR3: TGCGCCAGCAGCCTTCTCTTCGGGACTAGCGGAACCTACGAGCAGTACTTC.

V and J are TRBV10-3 and TRBJ1-2; the match to TRBD1 covers 7 bases. In germline, CDR1 is ENHRY, CDR2 SYGVKD. The CDR3 totals 15 residues. J gave up 4 bases and V 4 bases, and 9 bases lay outside the gene matches. As DNA, the CDR3 is TGTGCCATCAGTGGTGGGACAGAAAGCGTCTATGGCTACACCTTC. The encoded protein is CAISGGTESVYGYTF.

The J gene is TRBJ2-3, the V gene TRBV10-3; 10 bases are shared with TRBD2. Germline assignment: CDR1 ENHRY and CDR2 SYGVKD. Losses at the gene ends were 4 bases for V and 4 bases for J; bases not matched to a gene: 8. The CDR3 loop spans 16 amino acids. The CDR3 spells CAISGGTSDYSDTQYF. CDR3 nucleotides: TGTGCCATCAGTGGTGGGACTAGCGATTATTCAGATACGCAGTATTTT.

V gene TRBV27 combines with J gene TRBJ1-1; D is uncertain. V was trimmed by 5 bases and J by 1 base, leaving 8 bases between them. The CDR3 extends over 13 amino acids. Germline V CDR1 and CDR2: MNHEY, SMNVEV (reference sequence). The CDR3, as DNA: TGTGCCAGCAGTATCCGACAGAACACTGAAGCTTTCTTT. This sequence encodes CASSIRQNTEAFF.

In this sample, this clone turned up a few times. V is TRBV5-1 and J is TRBJ1-3; D ambiguous. Germline V gene lookup returns CDR1 SGHRS and CDR2 YFSETQ. V lost 1 base, J lost 0 bases, and 8 bases lay in between. The CDR3 runs 15 residues. The CDR3 DNA reads as TGCGCCAGCAGCTTGTATTCCCGCTCTGGAAACACCATATATTTT. It is translated as CASSLYSRSGNTIYF.

V is TRBV4-1 and J is TRBJ1-2; D ambiguous. The V and J ends lost 4 bases and 6 bases respectively, with 12 bases between them. The CDR3 is made up of 13 amino acids. CDR1 MGHRA and CDR2 YSYEKL come from the germline V gene. This CDR3 is CASSLAIWHGYTF. In DNA, the CDR3 is TGCGCCAGCAGCCTAGCCATTTGGCATGGCTACACCTTC.

CDR3 sequence reads: CAWSNSGGTDTQYF. Written as DNA, the CDR3 is TGTGCCTGGAGTAATAGCGGGGGAACAGATACGCAGTATTTT. The chain recombines TRBV30 with TRBJ2-3; TRBD2 agrees at 9 bases. V trimming: 2 bases; J trimming: 3 bases; junction bases outside the gene matches: 3. Germline CDR1 reads GTSNPN; CDR2 reads SVGIG (reference sequence). This CDR3 spans 14 amino acids. The variable domain in full, completed from reference TRBV30 and TRBJ2-3, reads SQTIHQWPATLVQPVGSPLSLECTVEGTSNPNLYWYRQAAGRGLQLLFYSVGIGQISSEVPQNLSASRPQDRQFILSSKKLLLSDSGFYLCAWSNSGGTDTQYFGPGTRLTVL.

The gene calls are TRBV9 and TRBJ2-5; 9 nucleotides match TRBD2. The V gene end was trimmed by 4 bases and the J gene end by 2 bases; junction bases not matched to a gene: 9. The CDR3 is 16 amino acids. The V gene's germline CDR1 is SGDLS and CDR2 YYNGEE. The CDR3 bases are TGTGCCAGCAGCACCGCCCCTAGCGGGGTACAAGAGACCCAGTACTTC. Its protein product is CASSTAPSGVQETQYF.

The chain joins TRBV19 to TRBJ1-6, with D possibly TRBD1 on 6 matching bases. Deletions cut 5 bases from V and 7 bases from J, with 15 bases between. The CDR3 runs to 15 residues. Germline V gene lookup returns CDR1 LNHDA and CDR2 SQIVND (reference sequence). As DNA, the CDR3 is TGTGCCAGTAGTGCCCCGACAGGCGGCAATTCACCCCTCCACTTT. As protein: CASSAPTGGNSPLHF.

This clone was counted between two and nine times. The rearrangement uses TRBV19 and TRBJ2-7; 10 nucleotides agree with TRBD1. Germline CDR1 and CDR2: LNHDA and SQIVND (reference sequence). This CDR3 has 13 amino acids. The junction had 1 base not matched to a gene; V was cut back by 3 bases and J by 5 bases. The CDR3 DNA is TGTGCCAGTAGTATGACAGGGGGCGACGAGCAGTACTTC. Its translation: CASSMTGGDEQYF.

V and J are TRBV27 and TRBJ2-1, with 7 positions matching TRBD1. V dropped 4 bases and J dropped 9; count of bases not matched to a gene: 9. The CDR3 is made up of 14 amino acids. Looked up from germline, CDR1 is MNHEY and CDR2 is SMNVEV (reference sequence). For the CDR3, the DNA is TGTGCCAGCAGTTCAATCGACAGGGTGGGTGAGCAGTTCTTC. Translation gives CASSSIDRVGEQFF.